This T cell receptor (beta chain) derives from a study of blood T cell repertoires in COVID-19. Some clones are missing from TCRdb's copy, which holds only in-frame ones; the method was immunoSEQ multiplex PCR. The sample consists of 200,000 to 250,000 clones, about 80% of them appearing once. Germline V CDR1 and CDR2: SQVTM, ANQGSEA. V dropped 7 bases and J dropped 3 bases, with 15 bases sitting between them. The CDR3 totals 13 residues. This clonotype originated in a man younger than 40 who had recovered from COVID-19. The specimen was peripheral blood. This sequence joins TRBV29-1 and TRBJ1-1, with D possibly TRBD1 on 6 matching bases. This CDR3 is CSAHRVEDTEAFF. As DNA, the CDR3 is TGCAGCGCCCACAGGGTCGAAGACACTGAAGCTTTCTTT.